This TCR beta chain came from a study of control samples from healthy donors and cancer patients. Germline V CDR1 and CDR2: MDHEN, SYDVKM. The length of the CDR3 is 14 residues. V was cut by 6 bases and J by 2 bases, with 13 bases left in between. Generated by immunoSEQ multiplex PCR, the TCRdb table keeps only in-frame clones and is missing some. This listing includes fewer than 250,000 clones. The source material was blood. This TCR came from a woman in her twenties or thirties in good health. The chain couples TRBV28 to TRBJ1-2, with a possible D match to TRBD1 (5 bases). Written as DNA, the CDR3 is TGTGCCAGCAGCTCGTGGGGGGGAAACTATGGCTACACCTTC. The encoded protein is CASSSWGGNYGYTF.